This T cell receptor (beta chain) is drawn from a study of T cells in Graves' hyperthyroidism and ophthalmopathy (dated by TCRdb to between 2019 and 2020). Some background on the complete study: Peripheral blood was sampled at the time of initial diagnosis, prior to any treatment. To identify distinguishing TCR V-J signatures, a discovery cohort of some 100 patients was used, comprising roughly 45 with Graves' ophthalmopathy and around 60 with stable Graves' hyperthyroidism. The roughly 90 discovery patients were divided at random into training and test sets in a 7:3 ratio. Once sampling was done, hyperthyroidism patients were given methimazole at a starting dose of 30 mg daily, whereas ophthalmopathy patients were given high-dose intravenous methylprednisolone. Thyroid tissue and blood T-cell repertoires from about six Graves' hyperthyroidism patients were also compared in the study. According to the paper, TCR Vbeta CDR3 sequencing was carried out on around 140 peripheral blood samples, which came from 40 to 45 ophthalmopathy, approximately 72 hyperthyroidism and roughly 17 progressor patients. An independent validation cohort of fewer than 20 hyperthyroidism patients and about 15 patients who later progressed to ophthalmopathy tested prospective prediction of ophthalmopathy.

The paper's findings and limits, for the study overall: A 13 V-J signature model separated ophthalmopathy from stable hyperthyroidism, with approximately 87% sensitivity and about 81% specificity in cross-validation and 80%/75% in testing. No statistical method was used to set the sample size in advance, and investigators knew the group allocation. In validation, the model predicted progression to ophthalmopathy with 55% to 71% sensitivity and roughly 72% specificity, a median of around six months before onset. Most expanded thyroid clonotypes (frequency above 0.001) were also detected in blood, suggesting blood repertoires may reflect thyroid immune responses.

TCR beta CDR3 regions were amplified from RNA transcripts. For the first round of RT-PCR on the TCR CDR3, the HTBI primer set was used together with the Qiagen OneStep RT-PCR kit. Libraries were constructed in a second round of multiplex PCR, after which size selection and purification were carried out. The libraries were sequenced on an Illumina HiSeq2000 using paired-end 100 bp reads. In the authors' own workflow: Raw data were processed with SOAPnuke, discarding reads with adapters, uncalled bases, mean Phred below 15, or no exact constant-primer or identifier match. High-quality paired reads were merged with COPE v1.2.5, and unique nucleotide sequences were defined as clonotypes. MiTCR v1.1 was used to align the clonotypes against IMGT TRBV, TRBD and TRBJ reference segments. Only V-J combinations with frequency above 0.0001, covering about 99% of repertoires, were analysed. A TCS score was defined as the ratio between F50 (clonal expansion) and ExV (chaos), using BLOSUM62-based TCRdist between CDR3 peptides within each V-J. Welch's t-statistics and random forest reduced several hundred V-J features to fewer than 15, which were used in a naive Bayes classifier (R e1071). TCRdb trimmed public reads at Q25 via fastp, called clones via MiXCR and kept in-frame beta chains. Rows matching on CDR3 protein sequence are summarized as one entry with the most common DNA and genes. The V and J calls were determined by TCRdb, not by the authors. Present in this sample are approximately 300,000 distinct CDR3 sequences, 15% to 20% of which were seen just once. The ten largest make up around 57% of the sample.

This clonotype was detected many times. It has no known antigen specificity. No per-base quality is available; no much larger clone lies one base away. The CDR3 goes from the cysteine to the phenylalanine over 13 residues. The sequence is cut down to CDR3 DNA, 39 bases in frame from base 1. A distance of 5 bases separates the germline ends of V and J, which lose 2 bases and 1 base respectively. From a lookup of the germline V gene (reference sequence), CDR1 and CDR2 are SEHNR and FQNEAQ. Ophthalmopathy patients had moderately to severely active disease, Clinical Activity Score of at least 3, NOSPECS grade of at least 4, and duration under 3 months. Exclusion was applied to patients with uncontrolled infections, other autoimmune diseases, pregnancy or lactation. Diagnoses relied on clinical symptoms, serum thyroxine and TRAb, thyroid ultrasound and orbital computed tomography. PBMCs were isolated from 7.5 to 10 ml of fresh peripheral blood by Ficoll-Paque density gradient centrifugation. Total RNA was extracted with Trizol reagent, and quality was checked on an Agilent 2100 Bioanalyzer.

The specimen sequenced was blood. Rearrangement joined TRBV7-9 to TRBJ2-5; no D gene call is confident. This clonotype was sampled from an older woman with Graves' ophthalmopathy. CDR3 region: CASSLLGQETQYF. The sequence in DNA is TGTGCCAGCAGCTTACTGGGCCAAGAGACCCAGTACTTC.